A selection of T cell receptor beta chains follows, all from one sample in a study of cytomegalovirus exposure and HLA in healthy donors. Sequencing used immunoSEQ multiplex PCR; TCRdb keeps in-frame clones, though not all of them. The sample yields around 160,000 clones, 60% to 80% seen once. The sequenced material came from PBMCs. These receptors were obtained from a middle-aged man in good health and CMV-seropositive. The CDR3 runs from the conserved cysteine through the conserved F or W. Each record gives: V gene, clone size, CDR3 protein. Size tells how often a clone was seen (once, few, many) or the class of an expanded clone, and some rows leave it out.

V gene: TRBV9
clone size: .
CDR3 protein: CASSVGQGVGEQYF

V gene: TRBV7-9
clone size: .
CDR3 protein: CASSLPTQGKSYEQYF

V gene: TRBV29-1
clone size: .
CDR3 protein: CSGGTSGYEQYF

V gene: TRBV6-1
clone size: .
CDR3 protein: CAVQKGGNYGYTF

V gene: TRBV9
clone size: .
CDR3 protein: CASSAVGANLQYF

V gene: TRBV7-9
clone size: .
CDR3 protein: CASSSPGANVLTF

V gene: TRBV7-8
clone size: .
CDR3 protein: CASSTRGNTIYF

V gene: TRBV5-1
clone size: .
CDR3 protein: CASSFGRGLGGTEAFF

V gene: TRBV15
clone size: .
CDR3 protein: CATSPHAGPANYGYTF

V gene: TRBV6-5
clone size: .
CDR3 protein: CASSYSHLSSYEQYF

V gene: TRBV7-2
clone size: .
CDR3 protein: CASSLRDTQYF

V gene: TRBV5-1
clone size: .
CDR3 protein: CASSLVGQGRDTQYF

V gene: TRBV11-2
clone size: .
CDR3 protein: CASSDGQGANNEQFF

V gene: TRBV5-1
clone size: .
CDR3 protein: CASSPGLAGGSKETQYF

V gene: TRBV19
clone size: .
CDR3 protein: CASSITAVYSNQPQHF

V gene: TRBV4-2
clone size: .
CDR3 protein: CASSPRDRGFGNTIYF

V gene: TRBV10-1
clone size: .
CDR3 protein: CASSESLSGQETQYF

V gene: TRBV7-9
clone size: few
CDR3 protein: CASSLNPRGSTGELFF

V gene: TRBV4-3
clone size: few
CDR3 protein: CASSQESGGTEAFF

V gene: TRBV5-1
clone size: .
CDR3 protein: CASSPSPKGGSETQYF

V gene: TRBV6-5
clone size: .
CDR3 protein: CASSYSGQTYEQYF

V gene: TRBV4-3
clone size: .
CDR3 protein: CASSQEGQGRQPQHF

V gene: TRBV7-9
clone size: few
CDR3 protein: CASSFAGGRDEKLFF

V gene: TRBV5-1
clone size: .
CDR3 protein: CASSSGAYRAQETQYF

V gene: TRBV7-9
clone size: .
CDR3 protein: CASSFGGQDTEAFF

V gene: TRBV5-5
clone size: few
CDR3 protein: CASSLQGYEQYF

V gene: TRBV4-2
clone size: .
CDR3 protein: CASSSGGGSYEQYF

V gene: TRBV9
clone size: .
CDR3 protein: CASSVEGERGNTQYF

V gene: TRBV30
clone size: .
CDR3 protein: CAWRQTPGLVGLTDTQYF

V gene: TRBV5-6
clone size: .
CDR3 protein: CASSRGTSGANNEQFF

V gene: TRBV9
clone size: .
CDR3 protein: CASSTRDRGYGYTF

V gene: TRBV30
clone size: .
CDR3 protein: CAWSVGGLGESPLHF

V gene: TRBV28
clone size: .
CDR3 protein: CASRPGQGYEQYF

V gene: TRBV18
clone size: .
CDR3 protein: CASSPDRVSLSNQPQHF

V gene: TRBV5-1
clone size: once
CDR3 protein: CATGGDSEYEQYF

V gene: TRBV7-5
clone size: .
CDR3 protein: CARSLGQHYNQPQHF

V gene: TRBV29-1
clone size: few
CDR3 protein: CSALVQWAQETQYF

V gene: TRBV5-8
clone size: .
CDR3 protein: CASIRGSYSNQPQHF

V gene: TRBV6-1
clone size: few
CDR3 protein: CASSFGTKTGELFF

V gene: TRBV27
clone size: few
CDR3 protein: CASSLYPPGHWRKLFF

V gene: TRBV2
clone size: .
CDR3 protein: CASRPTENYGYTF

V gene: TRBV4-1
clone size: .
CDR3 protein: CASSLGGMASGANVLTF

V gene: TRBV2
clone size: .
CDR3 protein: CASNLRGGTGELFF

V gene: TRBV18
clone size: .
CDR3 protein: CASSPTPTGWGGTEAFF

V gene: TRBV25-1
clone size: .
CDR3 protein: CASRLQGSQETQYF

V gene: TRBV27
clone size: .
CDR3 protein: CASSLSAQGGTYEQYF

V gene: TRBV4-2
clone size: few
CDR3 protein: CASSPRDSSYEQYF

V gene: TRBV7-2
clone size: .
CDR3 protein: CASNLGDGGRAFF

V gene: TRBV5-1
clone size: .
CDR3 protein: CASSFSAGGPDEQYF

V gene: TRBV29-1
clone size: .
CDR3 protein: CSVAGTGGYTF

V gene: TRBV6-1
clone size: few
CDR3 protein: CAGAGIGNTEAFF

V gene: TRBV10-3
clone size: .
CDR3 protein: CAISDTSGENEQFF

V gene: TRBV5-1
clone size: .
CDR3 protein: CASSLTGGIGELFF

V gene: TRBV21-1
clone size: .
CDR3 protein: CASSKALRQVRYKGYNSPLHF

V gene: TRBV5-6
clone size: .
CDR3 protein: CASSPDRGLYEQYF